These 30 T cell receptor beta chains came from one sample sequenced in a study of cytomegalovirus exposure and HLA in healthy donors. The study ran its PCR with 60 Vbeta and 13 Jbeta primers. Produced via immunoSEQ multiplex PCR; TCRdb's table is partial and in-frame only. Among some 110,000 clones listed, about 76% were seen once. The sample comprised PBMCs. These receptors were obtained from a man between 25 and 39 years old in good health and CMV-seropositive.

This sequence joins TRBV28 and TRBJ2-5; D is possibly TRBD2 (6 bases). This CDR3 is 14 amino acids long. V gave up 3 bases and J gave up 4 bases, with 12 bases separating them. Per germline, CDR1 MDHEN and CDR2 SYDVKM. The CDR3 region has the DNA TGTGCCAGCAGTTTTGCCGGGGGACCAGAGACCCAGTACTTC. Translation: CASSFAGGPETQYF.

The chain combines TRBV28 with TRBJ1-6; possibly TRBD1 for D (5 bases). V shed 7 bases and J shed 5 bases, with 9 bases lying between them. In germline, CDR1 is MDHEN, CDR2 SYDVKM. This CDR3 region has 13 residues. In DNA form, the CDR3 reads TGTGCCAGCAAGGGGCATGATAATTCACCCCTCCACTTT. Amino acids: CASKGHDNSPLHF.

The V gene is TRBV9, the J gene TRBJ1-6; D remains ambiguous. From germline, CDR1 is SGDLS and CDR2 YYNGEE. This CDR3 has 14 residues. V lost 0 bases, J lost 9 bases, and 10 bases lay in between. In DNA form, the CDR3 reads TGTGCCAGCAGCGTAGGAGCAGAGGGTTCACCCCTCCACTTT. Translated: CASSVGAEGSPLHF.

The CDR3 DNA sequence: TGTGCCAGCAGCGAAACACCTACAGGGAGAGTGGAGTTCTTC. This gives the protein CASSETPTGRVEFF. The V and J genes are TRBV6-1 and TRBJ2-1, with D maybe TRBD1 (6 bases). The ends were cut back, 6 bases at V and 14 bases at J, with 23 bases in the middle. Germline V gene data show CDR1 as MNHNS and CDR2 as SASEGT. The CDR3 has 14 amino acids.

The gene calls are TRBV4-1 and TRBJ1-2; 10 bases fit TRBD1. Looked up from germline, CDR1 is MGHRA and CDR2 is YSYEKL. The trim removed 10 bases at V and 6 bases at J, leaving 11 bases unmatched. The CDR3 covers 14 residues. CDR3 sequence: CATRRDRGQDGYTF. The CDR3 DNA follows: TGCGCCACCCGCCGGGACAGGGGTCAGGATGGCTACACCTTC.

The V and J genes are TRBV19 and TRBJ2-1; D unresolved. The germline V gene encodes CDR1 LNHDA and CDR2 SQIVND (reference sequence). This CDR3 has 14 residues. V was clipped by 7 bases and J by 0 bases, with 10 bases between them. The CDR3 is CASNPHSSYNEQFF. CDR3 bases: TGTGCCAGTAACCCCCACAGCTCCTACAATGAGCAGTTCTTC. Based on the CDR3 plus reference TRBV19 and TRBJ2-1, the full variable domain is DGGITQSPKYLFRKEGQNVTLSCEQNLNHDAMYWYRQDPGQGLRLIYYSQIVNDFQKGDIAEGYSVSREKKESFPLTVTSAQKNPTAFYLCASNPHSSYNEQFFGPGTRLTVL.

This clone showed up just a few times. The CDR3 region is CASSPLHRITYNEQFF. The CDR3 DNA reads TGTGCCAGCAGCCCCCTCCACAGGATAACCTACAATGAGCAGTTCTTC. This rearrangement joins TRBV7-8 to TRBJ2-1; weak D call: TRBD1 (5 bases). The CDR3 runs 16 residues. Per the germline V gene, CDR1 is SGHVS and CDR2 is FQNEAQ. Trimming removed 5 bases at V and 2 bases at J, with 16 bases between.

The V and J genes are TRBV28 and TRBJ1-2, with D perhaps TRBD1 (5 bases). Deletions cut 5 bases from V and 1 base from J, with 14 bases between. Germline V CDR1 and CDR2: MDHEN, SYDVKM. The CDR3 extends over 15 amino acids. DNA for the CDR3: TGTGCCAGCAGTCCTGGGACTGGTTTTAACTATGGCTACACCTTC. Its protein is CASSPGTGFNYGYTF.

This clone appeared a few times. V is TRBV6-5 and J is TRBJ2-1; 7 positions match TRBD1. Unmatched junction bases numbered 9, after V lost 5 bases and J lost 8 bases. Germline loops: CDR1 MNHEY, CDR2 SVGAGI. The CDR3 totals 14 residues. The CDR3 coding sequence is TGTGCCAGCAGTCTTCAGGACAGGACCCATGAGCAGTTCTTC. Encoded protein: CASSLQDRTHEQFF.

This clone turned up a few times. J is TRBJ2-7 and V is TRBV14; D might be TRBD1 (5 bases). There are 14 residues in the CDR3. Per the germline V gene, CDR1 is SGHDN and CDR2 is FVKESK. V lost 3 bases, J lost 2 bases, and 11 bases lay in between. As DNA, the CDR3 is TGTGCCAGCAGCCATGGCACAGGCCCCTACGAGCAGTACTTC. It specifies CASSHGTGPYEQYF.

This chain joins TRBV6-4 and TRBJ2-1; 8 nucleotides agree with TRBD2. This CDR3 is 15 amino acids long. The germline V gene encodes CDR1 MRHNA and CDR2 SNTAGT. Unmatched junction bases numbered 7, after V lost 3 bases and J lost 6 bases. The CDR3 DNA follows: TGTGCCAGCAGTGAAGATAGCGGGGCTTCCAATGAGCAGTTCTTC. Protein sequence: CASSEDSGASNEQFF.

This clone was detected ten times or more. For the CDR3, the DNA is TGTGCCACGGCAGGGGATAGCAATCAGCCCCAGCATTTT. Its protein is CATAGDSNQPQHF. The rearrangement uses TRBV28 and TRBJ1-5; possibly TRBD1 for D (6 bases). Germline assignment: CDR1 MDHEN and CDR2 SYDVKM. V dropped 10 bases and J dropped 0 bases, with 10 bases sitting between them. The CDR3 spans 13 residues.

The rearrangement joins TRBV7-6 to TRBJ1-5, with D uncertain. Germline-derived CDR1 and CDR2 are SGHVS and FNYEAQ. The V end lost 0 bases, the J end lost 4 bases, and 16 bases lay between the germline ends. This CDR3 spans 17 amino acids. The CDR3: CASSLAIWGTGNQPQHF. The CDR3 DNA reads TGTGCCAGCAGCTTAGCGATCTGGGGTACGGGGAATCAGCCCCAGCATTTT.

The genes are TRBV4-1 and TRBJ2-7, with D possibly being TRBD2 (6 bases). Germline V CDR1 and CDR2: MGHRA, YSYEKL. This CDR3 has 15 amino acids. Trimming took off 2 bases at V and 3 bases at J, with 14 bases between the two ends. CDR3 loop: CASSQLPGAIYEQYF. DNA for the CDR3: TGCGCCAGCAGCCAATTACCGGGAGCGATCTACGAGCAGTACTTC.

This rearrangement joins TRBV19 to TRBJ2-3; weak D call: TRBD2 (6 bases). V dropped 5 bases and J dropped 9 bases, with 12 bases sitting between them. Germline CDR1 is LNHDA and CDR2 is SQIVND (reference sequence). The CDR3 extends over 12 amino acids. The CDR3 reads CASSVIAGTQYF. CDR3 DNA sequence: TGTGCCAGTAGTGTTATCGCGGGGACGCAGTATTTT. The full variable domain, rest sourced from reference TRBV19 and TRBJ2-3, is DGGITQSPKYLFRKEGQNVTLSCEQNLNHDAMYWYRQDPGQGLRLIYYSQIVNDFQKGDIAEGYSVSREKKESFPLTVTSAQKNPTAFYLCASSVIAGTQYFGPGTRLTVL.

The genes are TRBV29-1 and TRBJ2-5, with 7 nucleotides matching TRBD1. The J call is doubtful: the DNA matches TRBJ2-7 better. In germline, CDR1 is SQVTM, CDR2 ANQGSEA. The CDR3 contains 14 residues. CDR3 sequence reads: CSYTIPGQSHEQYF. The CDR3 nucleotides read TGCAGCTATACTATTCCGGGACAGTCCCACGAGCAGTACTTC.

The chain combines TRBV5-4 with TRBJ2-3; the match to TRBD2 covers 8 bases. In germline, CDR1 is SGHNT, CDR2 YYREEE (reference sequence). This CDR3 is built from 14 residues. Unmatched junction bases numbered 5, after V lost 4 bases and J lost 4 bases. CDR3 region: CASSPGLAPDTQYF. The CDR3 nucleotides are TGTGCCAGCAGCCCCGGACTAGCCCCAGATACGCAGTATTTT. Based on the CDR3 plus reference TRBV5-4 and TRBJ2-3, the full variable domain is ETGVTQSPTHLIKTRGQQVTLRCSSQSGHNTVSWYQQALGQGPQFIFQYYREEENGRGNFPPRFSGLQFPNYSSELNVNALELDDSALYLCASSPGLAPDTQYFGPGTRLTVL.

The V and J genes are TRBV5-4 and TRBJ1-2; no reliable D call. This CDR3 region has 14 residues. In germline, CDR1 is SGHNT, CDR2 YYREEE (reference sequence). The germline V and J ends were trimmed by 4 bases and 7 bases, with 17 bases remaining between them. The CDR3 is CASSLPLGARGYTF. CDR3 nucleotide sequence: TGTGCCAGCAGCCTCCCCTTGGGAGCGCGTGGCTACACCTTC.

The V and J genes are TRBV5-6 and TRBJ1-2; no clear D. V was trimmed by 1 base and J by 2 bases, leaving 9 bases between them. The CDR3 runs to 14 residues. From germline, CDR1 is SGHDT and CDR2 YYEEEE. The CDR3 nucleotides read TGTGCCAGCAGCTTGCTTCGGGAGAACTATGGCTACACCTTC. Translating gives CASSLLRENYGYTF.

This chain uses TRBV5-1 with TRBJ2-1; tentatively, D is TRBD1 (6 bases). With 4 bases removed from V and 6 bases from J, the gap between germline ends came to 17 bases. Germline CDR1 and CDR2: SGHRS and YFSETQ. This CDR3 is 15 amino acids long. The CDR3 DNA follows: TGCGCCAGCAGCCTACGACTGGACAGTGGCAATGAGCAGTTCTTC. Its translation: CASSLRLDSGNEQFF.

The V call is TRBV30, the J call TRBJ1-2; 7 bases are a match to TRBD1. CDR3 length: 15 amino acids. CDR1 and CDR2 from the germline V gene are GTSNPN and SVGIG (reference sequence). Trimming at V came to 8 bases and at J to 0 bases, leaving 12 bases not matched to a gene. The CDR3 region has the DNA TGTGCCGCCTTGGCAGGGGGGAATACTAACTATGGCTACACCTTC. Its protein product is CAALAGGNTNYGYTF.

This chain links TRBV7-8 with TRBJ2-1, with D possibly matching TRBD1 (5 bases). This CDR3 has 11 amino acids. Germline V gene lookup returns CDR1 SGHVS and CDR2 FQNEAQ. V lost 5 bases to trimming and J lost 9 bases, with 8 bases between them. The CDR3 DNA sequence: TGTGCCAGCAGCGACAGCATTGAGCAGTTCTTC. It yields the protein CASSDSIEQFF.

The chain employs TRBV9 and TRBJ1-1; tentative D call: TRBD1 (6 bases). The CDR3 covers 16 residues. V lost 4 bases, J lost 10 bases, and 26 bases lay in between. Looked up from germline, CDR1 is SGDLS and CDR2 is YYNGEE. CDR3 amino acids: CASSPPGGQIGLGAFF. As DNA, the CDR3 is TGTGCCAGCAGCCCCCCCGGGGGGCAGATCGGTCTTGGAGCTTTCTTT.

The CDR3 coding sequence is TGTGCCAGCAGTTTCCATGGGGTCGGTCGCGGGGGGGCCCCCGGGGAGCTGTTTTTT. It codes for CASSFHGVGRGGAPGELFF. The V and J genes are TRBV27 and TRBJ2-2; 9 bases match TRBD2. This CDR3 region has 19 residues. After removal of 3 bases from V and 6 bases from J, the junction contained 17 bases not matched to a gene. Germline V gene lookup returns CDR1 MNHEY and CDR2 SMNVEV (reference sequence).

The chain uses TRBV5-1 and TRBJ2-7; 13 positions agree with TRBD2. Germline V CDR1 and CDR2: SGHRS, YFSETQ. Unmatched junction bases numbered 4, after V lost 1 base and J lost 6 bases. The CDR3 loop spans 15 amino acids. CDR3 DNA: TGCGCCAGCAGCTTGTGGACTAGCGGGGGTGGCGAGCAGTACTTC. It translates to CASSLWTSGGGEQYF.

This clone turned up a few times. This chain connects TRBV6-5 to TRBJ1-4; TRBD1 is a possible D gene (6 bases). CDR3 size: 16 residues. Germline lookup yields CDR1 MNHEY and CDR2 SVGAGI. V shed 4 bases and J shed 6 bases, with 18 bases lying between them. The CDR3 DNA follows: TGTGCCAGCAGTTCTGTTTCACAGGGATTCGATGAAAAACTGTTTTTT. Encoded protein: CASSSVSQGFDEKLFF.

The CDR3 protein is CASSRRLAGGRSSYEQYF. In DNA, the CDR3 is TGTGCCAGCAGCCGCCGACTAGCGGGGGGCCGGAGCTCCTACGAGCAGTACTTC. The chain uses TRBV4-2 and TRBJ2-7; 13 positions match TRBD2. Trimming cost V 4 bases and J 0 bases; bases outside gene matches: 9. The CDR3 consists of 18 residues. Germline V CDR1 and CDR2: LGHNA, YNFKEQ.

V usage is TRBV28 and J usage is TRBJ1-3; 9 nucleotides agree with TRBD1. With V trimmed by 5 bases and J by 7 bases, 9 bases remained unmatched. The CDR3 length is 15 residues. Germline CDR1 reads MDHEN; CDR2 reads SYDVKM. The CDR3: CASSTGGTGRNTIYF. The CDR3 DNA follows: TGTGCCAGCAGTACGGGGGGGACAGGGCGGAACACCATATATTTT.

The V gene is TRBV13, the J gene TRBJ1-5, with D possibly TRBD1 on 6 matching bases. CDR1 is PRHDT and CDR2 is FYEKMQ in the germline V gene (reference sequence). This CDR3 is built from 15 residues. The germline V and J ends were trimmed by 0 bases and 5 bases, with 11 bases remaining between them. The CDR3 DNA sequence: TGTGCCAGCAGCTTAGGTCCAGGGGCCGATCAGCCCCAGCATTTT. Its translation: CASSLGPGADQPQHF.

The rearrangement links TRBV2 to TRBJ2-1; 9 nucleotides align to TRBD1. The germline V gene encodes CDR1 SNHLY and CDR2 FYNNEI. Unmatched junction bases numbered 8, after V lost 6 bases and J lost 8 bases. The CDR3 sequence is 14 residues long. The DNA of the CDR3 is TGTGCCAGCAGGCCGGGACAGGGATGGCATGAGCAGTTCTTC. Amino acid sequence: CASRPGQGWHEQFF. The entire variable domain, with the rest obtained from reference TRBV2 and TRBJ2-1, is as follows: EPEVTQTPSHQVTQMGQEVILRCVPISNHLYFYWYRQILGQKVEFLVSFYNNEISEKSEIFDDQFSVERPDGSNFTLKIRSTKLEDSAMYFCASRPGQGWHEQFFGPGTRLTVL.